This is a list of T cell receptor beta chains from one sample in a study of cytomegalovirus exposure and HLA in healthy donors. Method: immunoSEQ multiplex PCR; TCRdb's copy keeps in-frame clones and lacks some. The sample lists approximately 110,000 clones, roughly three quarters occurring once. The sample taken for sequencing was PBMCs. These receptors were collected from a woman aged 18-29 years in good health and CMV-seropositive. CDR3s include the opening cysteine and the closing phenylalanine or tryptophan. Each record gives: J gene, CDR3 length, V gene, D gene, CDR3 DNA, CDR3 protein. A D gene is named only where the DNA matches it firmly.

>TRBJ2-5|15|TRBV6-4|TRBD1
TGTGCCAGCAGCGCGGGACAGGGGAACGGAGAGACCCAGTACTTC
CASSAGQGNGETQYF
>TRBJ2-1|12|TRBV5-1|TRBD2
TGCGCCAGCAGCTTCGGGGGGTATGAGCAGTTCTTC
CASSFGGYEQFF
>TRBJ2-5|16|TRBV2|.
TGTGCCAGCAGTGAAGCTCCCAGGGGCGGACAAGAGACCCAGTACTTC
CASSEAPRGGQETQYF
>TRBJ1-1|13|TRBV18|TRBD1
TGTGCCAGCTCACGTCAGGGGGACACTGAAGCTTTCTTT
CASSRQGDTEAFF
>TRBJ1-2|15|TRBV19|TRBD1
TGTGCCAGTAGTAAACCGCACACAGGGGCGGACGGCTACACCTTC
CASSKPHTGADGYTF
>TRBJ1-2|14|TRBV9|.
TGTGCCAGCAGCGTAGATCCAGGGAAATATGGCTACACCTTC
CASSVDPGKYGYTF
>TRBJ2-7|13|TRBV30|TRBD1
TGTGCCGCCACAGGGGTCCCCACCTACGAGCAGTACTTC
CAATGVPTYEQYF
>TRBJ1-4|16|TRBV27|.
TGTGCCAGCAGCCGCGGCGCAGGGTTTCTTAATGAAAAACTGTTTTTT
CASSRGAGFLNEKLFF
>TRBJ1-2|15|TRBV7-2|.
TGTGCCAGCAGCTTATTAGTCCAGGGTGGCGATGGCTACCCCTTC
CASSLLVQGGDGYPF
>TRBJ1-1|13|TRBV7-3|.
TGTGCCAGCAGCTTAACCGGAGACACTGAAGCTTTCTTT
CASSLTGDTEAFF
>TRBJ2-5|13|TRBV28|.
TGTGCCAGCAGTTCAAGCGGGCCAGAGACCCAGTACTTC
CASSSSGPETQYF
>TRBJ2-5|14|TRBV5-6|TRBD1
TGTGCCAGCTGGTCGACAGGGGGCAAAGAGACCCAGTACTTC
CASWSTGGKETQYF
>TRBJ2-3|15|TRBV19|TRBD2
TGTGCCAGTAGTATGAGGCCGGGGGGGACAGATACGCAGTATTTT
CASSMRPGGTDTQYF
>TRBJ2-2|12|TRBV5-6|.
TGTGCCAGCAGCCTTGTAGAAGGGGAGCTGTTTTTT
CASSLVEGELFF
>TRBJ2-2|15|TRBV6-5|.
TGTGCCAGCAGTTACTCGGGAGTGAACACCGGGGAGCTGTTTTTT
CASSYSGVNTGELFF